The source of this T cell receptor (beta chain) is a study of identical twins. Regarding the study as a whole: Zero-insertion results could be subject to partial confounding by invariant MAIT and iNKT cells. Out-of-frame beta chain sequences displayed weaker excess sharing between twins. Abundant cord blood beta clonotypes carried fewer insertions; memory repertoires showed none.

CDR1 and CDR2 (germline): MDHEN, SYDVKM. This CDR3 has 15 amino acids. V shed 5 bases and J 3 bases; nucleotides not matched to a gene: 9. Of note for this clonotype: Its antigen is currently unknown.

One entry per CDR3 protein results from TCRdb running MiXCR on the 5' RACE reads. Of roughly 1.6 million distinct CDR3 sequences listed, 32% are singletons. Sequences were obtained from cord blood. V is TRBV28 and J is TRBJ2-7, with TRBD1 identical over 8 bases. This clonotype originated in a newborn girl in good health. For the CDR3, the DNA is TGTGCCAGCAGTCCCCAGGGGGCTCGGATCTACGAGCAGTACTTC. Translating gives CASSPQGARIYEQYF.